This T cell receptor (beta chain) was identified during a study of technical replicates of blood from several donors. The method was immunoSEQ multiplex PCR; TCRdb's version includes in-frame clones alone and lacks a portion of them. The sample has about 81,000 clones; roughly four fifths are singletons. Germline CDR1 and CDR2: LGHNA and YNFKEQ. The length of the CDR3 is 16 residues. Trimming cost V 0 bases and J 2 bases, with 14 bases left between them. The chain has TRBV4-2 and TRBJ2-7, with D possibly TRBD1 on 6 matching bases. The sequence came from a human donor in good health. Some clones in this sample may be carry-over from other donors' samples. Sequenced material: PBMCs. Here the CDR3 DNA reads TGTGCCAGCAGCCAAGACACCGGGACACCTACCTACGAGCAGTACTTC. This encodes CASSQDTGTPTYEQYF.